The following is a TCR beta chain sequence with its context. Many counts were recorded for this clonotype. The specificity of this receptor is unknown. The record has no base qualities; no much larger clone is one base away. The sample belongs to a study of glioma-infiltrating T cells (dated by TCRdb to 2015 to 2016). Study-wide context: Sequencing of TCR alpha- and beta-chain repertoires was performed on glioma tissue, on non-neoplastic brain tissue, and on matched peripheral blood mononuclear cells. Each tissue-infiltrating repertoire was compared with the same patient's peripheral blood repertoire to measure divergence between tissue and blood T-cell populations. Three low-grade glioma patients, 7 or 8 primary glioblastoma patients and three non-glioma patients contributing non-neoplastic brain tissue were included in the paired cohort.

Paper-wide results and their limitations: Group comparisons rested on small numbers: three non-neoplastic, three low-grade glioma and seven or eight glioblastoma patients. In non-neoplastic patients, VJ-independent divergence between tissue and blood fell below expectation, whereas in all gliomas, and especially in low-grade gliomas, the divergence rose above expectation. Very few CDR3 sequences were shared between tissue and blood, attributed to high CDR3 diversity and limited sampling.

The CDR3 sequence holds 13 residues, the cysteine and phenylalanine included. Only the CDR3 DNA is retained, 39 bases long and in frame from the first base. V and J lose 7 bases and 3 bases, and a span of 13 bases separates them. Sequences MNHNS (CDR1) and SASEGT (CDR2) are obtained from the germline V gene. TCR alpha and beta CDR3 regions were amplified with the iRepertoire nested amplicon-rescue multiplex PCR (arm-PCR) platform from RNA. The input for one-step reverse transcription and amplification was about 85-400 ng of either tissue mRNA or PBMC total RNA. Following bead purification, Illumina adapters were added through a secondary multiplex PCR, and the libraries were then gel-purified between 200 and 400 bp. Internal 6-nucleotide barcodes were carried by the libraries and were used for demultiplexing. The libraries were sequenced on an Illumina MiSeq using 2x220 or 2x250 nucleotide paired-end reads. The original methods were these. FLASH 1.2.11 was used to merge paired reads, and BWA-MEM then aligned the reads to the GRCh37 human genome before TRA and TRB reads were extracted. V and J assignment used an IMGT-derived reference of cassette sequences and CDR3 motifs that included pseudogenes. Three-frame translation of reads was performed, and productive CDR3s were defined as those with a C...FGXG motif and no stop codons. Unique combinations of V-J cassette pair and CDR3 amino acid sequence were defined as clonotypes. Reads were filtered by Hamming distance, thresholded by each sample's sequence error rate in mapped regions. The public reads were reanalyzed by TCRdb: fastp trimming at Q25, MiXCR alignment, in-frame beta chains only. Entries are consolidated by CDR3 protein sequence, retaining the most common genes and DNA. The V and J calls shown here were made by TCRdb, not taken from the authors' results. The sample includes 170,000 or so distinct CDR3 sequences, with more than 35% observed a single time. Under 6.5% of the sample is in the top ten clones.

The clonotype originates from a human donor with low-grade glioma or glioblastoma, undergoing nonglioma brain surgery, or in good health (not recorded which). The chain is assembled from TRBV6-1 and TRBJ2-7, with no confident D gene call. The sequencing input was glioma tissue, nonneoplastic brain tissue, or PBMCs (not recorded which). The CDR3 protein is CASTEDVDYEQYF. The DNA sequence is TGTGCCAGCACAGAGGACGTCGACTACGAGCAGTACTTC.